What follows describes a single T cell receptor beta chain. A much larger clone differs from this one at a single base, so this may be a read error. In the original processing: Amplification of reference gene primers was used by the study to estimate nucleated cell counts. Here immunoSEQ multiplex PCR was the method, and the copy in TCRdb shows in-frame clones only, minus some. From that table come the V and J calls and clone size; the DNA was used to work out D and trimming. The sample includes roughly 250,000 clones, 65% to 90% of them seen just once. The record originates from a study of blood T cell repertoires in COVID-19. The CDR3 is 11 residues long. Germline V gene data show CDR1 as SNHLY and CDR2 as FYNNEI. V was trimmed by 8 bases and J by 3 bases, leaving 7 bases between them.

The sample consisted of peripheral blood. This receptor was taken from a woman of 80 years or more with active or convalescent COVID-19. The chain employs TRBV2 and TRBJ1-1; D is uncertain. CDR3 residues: CASSGDTEAFF. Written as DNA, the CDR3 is TGTGCCAGCTCCGGGGACACTGAAGCTTTCTTT.